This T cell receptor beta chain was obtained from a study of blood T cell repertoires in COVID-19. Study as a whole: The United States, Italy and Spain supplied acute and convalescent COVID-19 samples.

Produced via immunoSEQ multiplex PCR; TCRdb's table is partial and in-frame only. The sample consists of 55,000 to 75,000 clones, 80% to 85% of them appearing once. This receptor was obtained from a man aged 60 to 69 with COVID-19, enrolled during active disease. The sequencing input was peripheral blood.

The CDR3 bases are TGTGCCAGCAGCCCCCAGAGCAGAGGTGGCTACACCTTC. Amino acid sequence: CASSPQSRGGYTF. The rearrangement joins TRBV9 to TRBJ1-2; D gene ambiguous. Germline V gives CDR1 SGDLS, CDR2 YYNGEE. CDR3 length: 13 residues. Trimming removed 4 bases from V and 7 bases from J, with 14 bases in between.